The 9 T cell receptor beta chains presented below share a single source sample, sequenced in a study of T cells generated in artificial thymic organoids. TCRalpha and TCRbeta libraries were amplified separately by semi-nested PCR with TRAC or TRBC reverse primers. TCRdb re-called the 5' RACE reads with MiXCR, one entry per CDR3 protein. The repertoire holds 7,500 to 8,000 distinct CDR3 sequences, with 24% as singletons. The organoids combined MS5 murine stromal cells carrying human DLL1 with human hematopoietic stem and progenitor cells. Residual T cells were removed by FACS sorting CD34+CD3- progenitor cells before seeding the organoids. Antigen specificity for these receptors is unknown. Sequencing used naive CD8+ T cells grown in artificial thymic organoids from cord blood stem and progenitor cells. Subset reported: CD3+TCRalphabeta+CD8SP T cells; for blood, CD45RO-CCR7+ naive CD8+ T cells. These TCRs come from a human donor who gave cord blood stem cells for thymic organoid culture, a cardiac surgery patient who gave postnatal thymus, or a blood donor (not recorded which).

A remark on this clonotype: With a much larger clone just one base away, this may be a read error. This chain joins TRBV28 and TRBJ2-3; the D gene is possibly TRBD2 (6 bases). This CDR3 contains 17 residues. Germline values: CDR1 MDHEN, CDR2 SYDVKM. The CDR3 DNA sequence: TGTACCAGCAGTGGCCCTCGGGGGTTTCCTAGCACAGATACGCAGTATTTT. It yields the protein CTSSGPRGFPSTDTQYF.

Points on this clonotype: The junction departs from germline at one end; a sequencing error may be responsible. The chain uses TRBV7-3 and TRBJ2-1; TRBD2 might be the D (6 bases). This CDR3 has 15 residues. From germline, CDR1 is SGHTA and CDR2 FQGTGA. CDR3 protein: CTSSLMGGVWNEQFF. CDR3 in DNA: TGTACCAGCAGCTTAATGGGCGGGGTCTGGAATGAGCAGTTCTTC.

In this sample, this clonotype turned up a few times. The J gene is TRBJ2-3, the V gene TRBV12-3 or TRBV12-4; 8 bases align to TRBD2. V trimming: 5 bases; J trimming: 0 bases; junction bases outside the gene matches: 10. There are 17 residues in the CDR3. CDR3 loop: CASSPLVAGTSTDTQYF. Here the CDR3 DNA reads TGTGCCAGCAGTCCCTTGGTAGCGGGGACTAGCACAGATACGCAGTATTTT.

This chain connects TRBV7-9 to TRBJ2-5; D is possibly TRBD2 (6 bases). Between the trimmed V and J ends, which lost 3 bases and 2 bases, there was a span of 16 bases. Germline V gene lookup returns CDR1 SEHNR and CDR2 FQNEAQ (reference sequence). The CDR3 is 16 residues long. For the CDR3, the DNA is TGTGCCAGCAGCTTCCGCCCGGGGGACCCGCAAGAGACCCAGTACTTC. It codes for CASSFRPGDPQETQYF.

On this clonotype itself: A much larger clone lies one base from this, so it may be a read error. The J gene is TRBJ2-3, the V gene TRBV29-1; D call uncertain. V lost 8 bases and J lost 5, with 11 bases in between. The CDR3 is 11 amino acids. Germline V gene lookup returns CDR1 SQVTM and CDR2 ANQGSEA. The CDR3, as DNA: TGCAGCATCCCGTTCGGAGATACGCAGTATTTT. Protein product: CSIPFGDTQYF.

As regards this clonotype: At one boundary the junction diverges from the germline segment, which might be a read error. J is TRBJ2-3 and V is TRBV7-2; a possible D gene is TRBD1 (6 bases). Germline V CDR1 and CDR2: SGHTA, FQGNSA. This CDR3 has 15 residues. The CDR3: CASSSDRLSKDTQYF. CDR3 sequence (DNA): TGTGCCAGCAGCTCTGACAGGCTGAGCAAAGATACGCAGTATTTT.

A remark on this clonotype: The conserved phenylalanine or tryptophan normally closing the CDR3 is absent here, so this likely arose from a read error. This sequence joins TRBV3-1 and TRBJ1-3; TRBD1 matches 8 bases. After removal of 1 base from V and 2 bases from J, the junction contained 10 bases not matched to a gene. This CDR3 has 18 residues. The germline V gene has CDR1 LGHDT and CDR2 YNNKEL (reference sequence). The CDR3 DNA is TGTGCCAGCAGCCAAGTTCCCCCGGGACAGGCAACTGGAAACACCATATATTCT. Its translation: CASSQVPPGQATGNTIYS.

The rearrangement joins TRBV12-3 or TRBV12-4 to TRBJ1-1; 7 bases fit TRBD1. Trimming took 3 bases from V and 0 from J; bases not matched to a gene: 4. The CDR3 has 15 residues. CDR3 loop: CASSFGQALNTEAFF. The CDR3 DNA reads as TGTGCCAGCAGTTTCGGACAGGCACTGAACACTGAAGCTTTCTTT.

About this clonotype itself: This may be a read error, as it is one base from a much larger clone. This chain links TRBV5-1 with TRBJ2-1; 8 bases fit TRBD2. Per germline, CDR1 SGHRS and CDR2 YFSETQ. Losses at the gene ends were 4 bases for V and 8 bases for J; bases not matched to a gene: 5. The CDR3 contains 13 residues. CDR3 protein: CASSRSGGHEQFF. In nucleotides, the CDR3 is TGCGCCAGCAGCAGGAGCGGGGGCCATGAGCAGTTCTTC. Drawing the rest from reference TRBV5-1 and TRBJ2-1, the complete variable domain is KAGVTQTPRYLIKTRGQQVTLSCSPISGHRSVSWYQQTPGQGLQFLFEYFSETQRNKGNFPGRFSGRQFSNSRSEMNVSTLELGDSALYLCASSRSGGHEQFFGPGTRLTVL.